Below, one T cell receptor (beta chain) is given with its context. This sample is drawn from a study of blood T cell repertoires in COVID-19. Turning to the study itself: COVID-19 samples from acute and convalescent phases originated in the United States, Italy and Spain. The analysed material was cDNA or gDNA that came from T cells, B-cell-depleted T cells, or PBMCs.

CDR3 length: 14 amino acids. V lost 4 bases and J lost 6, with 16 bases in between. CDR1 and CDR2 from the germline V gene are SGDLS and YYNGEE. Per the study methods: The authors estimated nucleated cell counts from reference gene primer amplification. Sequenced by immunoSEQ multiplex PCR; TCRdb stores in-frame clones only, minus some. V and J calls and clone size are copied from that table; D and trimming were computed from the DNA. The sample carries around 260,000 clones, 80% to 90% recorded once. The clonotype originates from a man aged 55-75 years with acute or convalescent COVID-19. The sequenced material came from peripheral blood. The chain joins TRBV9 to TRBJ1-2, with D possibly being TRBD1 (6 bases). The DNA for the CDR3 is TGTGCCAGCAGCCAAGGACAGCGGCCGGATGGCTACACCTTC. As protein: CASSQGQRPDGYTF.